The 13 T cell receptor beta chains below come from one sample, sequenced in a study of shared clonotypes between healthy human individuals. The method was immunoSEQ multiplex PCR; TCRdb's version includes in-frame clones alone and lacks a portion of them. Of over 2 million clones listed, over 85% were seen once; the top ten hold more than 0.1%. The specimen was naive CD4+ T cells sorted from blood. Subset here: CD45RA+ positively selected. These TCRs come from a man between 18 and 29 years old in good health.

This chain links TRBV10-3 with TRBJ2-7; weak D call: TRBD1 (6 bases). CDR1 ENHRY and CDR2 SYGVKD come from the germline V gene. V lost 9 bases and J lost 0, with 12 bases in between. The CDR3 length is 13 residues. CDR3 region: CAIGTTGSYEQYF. The CDR3 DNA is TGTGCCATAGGGACAACGGGCTCCTACGAGCAGTACTTC.

The rearrangement uses TRBV19 and TRBJ1-2; 10 bases map to TRBD1. V was clipped by 10 bases and J by 6 bases; unmatched bases: 5. Germline-derived CDR1 and CDR2 are LNHDA and SQIVND (reference sequence). The CDR3 spans 12 residues. CDR3 nucleotides: TGTGCCACCAGGGACAGGGGTCATGGCTACACCTTC. Protein sequence: CATRDRGHGYTF. The full variable domain, in which reference TRBV19 and TRBJ1-2 provide the parts outside the CDR3, is DGGITQSPKYLFRKEGQNVTLSCEQNLNHDAMYWYRQDPGQGLRLIYYSQIVNDFQKGDIAEGYSVSREKKESFPLTVTSAQKNPTAFYLCATRDRGHGYTFGSGTRLTVV.

The chain combines TRBV6-6 with TRBJ1-5, with unresolved D. V dropped 4 bases and J dropped 2 bases, with 12 bases sitting between them. The CDR3 consists of 15 residues. The germline V gene encodes CDR1 MNHNY and CDR2 SVGAGI (reference sequence). DNA for the CDR3: TGTGCCAGCAGTTCGAATACGGATGGCAATCAGCCCCAGCATTTT. It encodes CASSSNTDGNQPQHF.

The chain is built from TRBV29-1 and TRBJ2-7; 7 nucleotides align to TRBD1. The CDR3 sequence is 17 residues long. Unmatched junction bases numbered 18, after V lost 4 bases and J lost 3 bases. The germline gives CDR1 SQVTM, CDR2 ANQGSEA. CDR3 coding DNA: TGCAGCGTTGTGTCCCCTCCTTTCCGGGACAGATACTACGAGCAGTACTTC. Translation gives CSVVSPPFRDRYYEQYF.

The V call is TRBV6-5, the J call TRBJ2-3, with TRBD2 as a possible D gene (6 bases). V lost 6 bases to trimming and J lost 1 base, with 14 bases between them. There are 15 residues in the CDR3. The germline gives CDR1 MNHEY, CDR2 SVGAGI. The CDR3 DNA follows: TGTGCCAGCAGATATAGCGGAGCCGGCACAGATACGCAGTATTTT. Translating gives CASRYSGAGTDTQYF.

This sequence joins TRBV9 and TRBJ2-7; no firm D call. The CDR3 has 13 amino acids. Germline V gene sequence: CDR1 SGDLS, CDR2 YYNGEE. Trimming took 0 bases from V and 2 from J, leaving 6 bases between them. The CDR3: CASSVAPTYEQYF. CDR3 DNA sequence: TGTGCCAGCAGCGTAGCTCCCACCTACGAGCAGTACTTC.

V usage is TRBV6-5 and J usage is TRBJ1-2; 8 nucleotides align to TRBD1. V trimming: 6 bases; J trimming: 0 bases; junction bases outside the gene matches: 3. This CDR3 spans 14 amino acids. The germline gives CDR1 MNHEY, CDR2 SVGAGI. The CDR3 region has the DNA TGTGCCAGCAGCGACAGGGGCGCTAACTATGGCTACACCTTC. This codes for CASSDRGANYGYTF.

This clone was seen a single time. The chain combines TRBV2 with TRBJ1-6; no clear D gene. This CDR3 region has 17 residues. Trimming removed 6 bases from V and 7 bases from J, with 22 bases in between. CDR1 and CDR2 (germline): SNHLY, FYNNEI. The CDR3 spells CASSQPIMGSWNSPLHF. CDR3 DNA sequence: TGTGCCAGCAGCCAACCGATTATGGGGTCGTGGAATTCACCCCTCCACTTT. Drawing the rest from reference TRBV2 and TRBJ1-6, the complete variable domain is EPEVTQTPSHQVTQMGQEVILRCVPISNHLYFYWYRQILGQKVEFLVSFYNNEISEKSEIFDDQFSVERPDGSNFTLKIRSTKLEDSAMYFCASSQPIMGSWNSPLHFGNGTRLTVT.

The rearrangement links TRBV7-8 to TRBJ2-2; 12 nucleotides match TRBD2. There are 16 residues in the CDR3. Germline CDR1 is SGHVS and CDR2 is FQNEAQ. V was pared by 2 bases and J by 7 bases, with 5 bases of the junction left unmatched. The CDR3 loop is CASSLRLAGVGGELFF. The DNA of the CDR3 is TGTGCCAGCAGCTTACGACTAGCGGGAGTTGGCGGGGAGCTGTTTTTT.

The V gene is TRBV7-9, the J gene TRBJ2-3, with D unclear. V was cut by 0 bases and J by 2 bases, with 9 bases left in between. CDR1 SEHNR and CDR2 FQNEAQ come from the germline V gene (reference sequence). This CDR3 is built from 15 residues. CDR3 in DNA: TGTGCCAGCAGCTTAGCCGAGACGATCACAGATACGCAGTATTTT. Translated, it gives CASSLAETITDTQYF.

This chain uses TRBV7-8 with TRBJ2-1; 11 bases align to TRBD2. CDR1 and CDR2 (germline): SGHVS, FQNEAQ. V dropped 6 bases and J dropped 4; count of bases not matched to a gene: 8. The CDR3 length is 16 residues. CDR3 residues: CASSLLAGALYNEQFF. The CDR3 nucleotides read TGTGCCAGCAGTTTACTAGCGGGGGCCCTTTACAATGAGCAGTTCTTC.

As to this clone: Germline is not matched at one junction end, which may reflect a read error. V and J are TRBV7-7 and TRBJ2-3, with D perhaps TRBD2 (7 bases). Germline CDR1 and CDR2: SSHAT and FNYEAQ (reference sequence). The CDR3 consists of 16 residues. The CDR3 sequence is CASSSSGRGSTDTQYF. CDR3 in DNA: TGTGCTAGCAGCTCATCGGGGAGGGGGAGCACAGATACGCAGTATTTT.

The CDR3 DNA is TGTGCCAGCAGGCCCAGGGGCGGGAGGACAGATACGCAGTATTTT. Amino acids: CASRPRGGRTDTQYF. The chain links TRBV2 to TRBJ2-3; 8 bases agree with TRBD2. Germline V lookup: CDR1 SNHLY, CDR2 FYNNEI. V trimming: 6 bases; J trimming: 3 bases; junction bases outside the gene matches: 8. This CDR3 region has 15 residues.